This section outlines one TCR beta chain sequence together with its context. J was trimmed by 10 bases and V by 5 bases; bases with no gene match: 8. CDR3 length: 13 residues. CDR1 is SGHTA, CDR2 FQGTGA, per germline. The method was immunoSEQ multiplex PCR; TCRdb's version includes in-frame clones alone and lacks a portion of them. The sample shows 13,000 to 15,000 clones, over 80% of them seen only once. The data belong to a study of technical replicates of blood from a handful of donors. J is TRBJ2-1 and V is TRBV7-3; TRBD1 matches at 7 bases. Sequencing was performed on PBMCs. The clonotype originates from a human donor in good health. This CDR3 is CASSDYRGNEQFF. DNA of the CDR3: TGTGCCAGCAGCGACTACAGGGGAAACGAGCAGTTCTTC.